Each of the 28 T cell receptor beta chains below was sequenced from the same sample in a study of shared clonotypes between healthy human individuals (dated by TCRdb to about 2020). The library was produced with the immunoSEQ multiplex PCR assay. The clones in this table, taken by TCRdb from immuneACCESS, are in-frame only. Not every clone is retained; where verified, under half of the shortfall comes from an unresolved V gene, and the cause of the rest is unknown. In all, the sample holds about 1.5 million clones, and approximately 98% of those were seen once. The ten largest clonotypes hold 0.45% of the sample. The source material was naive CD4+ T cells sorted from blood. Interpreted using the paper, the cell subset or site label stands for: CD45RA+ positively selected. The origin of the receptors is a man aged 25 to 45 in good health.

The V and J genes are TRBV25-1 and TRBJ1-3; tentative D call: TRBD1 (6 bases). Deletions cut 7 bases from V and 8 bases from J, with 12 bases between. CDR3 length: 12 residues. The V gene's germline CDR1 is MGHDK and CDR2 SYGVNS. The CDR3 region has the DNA TGTGCCAGCAAACAGGACAGCGACACCATATATTTT. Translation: CASKQDSDTIYF.

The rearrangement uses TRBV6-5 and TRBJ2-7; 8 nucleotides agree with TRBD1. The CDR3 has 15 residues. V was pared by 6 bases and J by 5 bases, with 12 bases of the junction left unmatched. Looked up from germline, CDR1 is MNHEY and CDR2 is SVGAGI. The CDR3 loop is CASSTTGDPLHEQYF. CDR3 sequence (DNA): TGTGCCAGCAGCACGACAGGGGACCCCCTCCACGAGCAGTACTTC.

CDR3 sequence reads: CASSQSGNTIYF. The CDR3 DNA reads TGTGCCAGCAGTCAGTCCGGGAACACCATATATTTT. The chain is built from TRBV2 and TRBJ1-3, with D unclear. Germline V gene sequence: CDR1 SNHLY, CDR2 FYNNEI. Trimming shortened V by 5 bases and J by 7 bases, and 9 bases separated the two germline ends. CDR3 size: 12 residues.

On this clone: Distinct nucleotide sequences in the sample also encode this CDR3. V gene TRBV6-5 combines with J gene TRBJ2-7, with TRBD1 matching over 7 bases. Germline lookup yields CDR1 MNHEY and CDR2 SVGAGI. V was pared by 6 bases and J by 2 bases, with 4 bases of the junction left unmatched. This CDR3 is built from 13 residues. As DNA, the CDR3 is TGTGCCAGCAGGGGGACAGCAGCCTACGAGCAGTACTTC. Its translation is CASRGTAAYEQYF.

The CDR3 reads CASSKPDSAGGYNEQFF. As DNA, the CDR3 is TGCGCCAGCAGCAAACCAGACTCGGCGGGAGGATACAATGAGCAGTTCTTC. The chain is built from TRBV5-1 and TRBJ2-1, with 8 bases identical to TRBD2. With 4 bases clipped from V and 4 bases from J, the junction kept 13 bases outside the gene matches. This CDR3 is 17 amino acids long. Germline-derived CDR1 and CDR2 are SGHRS and YFSETQ.

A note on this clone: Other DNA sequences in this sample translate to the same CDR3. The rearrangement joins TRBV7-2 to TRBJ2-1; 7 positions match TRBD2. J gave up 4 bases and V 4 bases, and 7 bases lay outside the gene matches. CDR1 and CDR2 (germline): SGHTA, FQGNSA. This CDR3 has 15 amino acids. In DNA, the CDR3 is TGTGCCAGCAGCTCCCGCGGCGGGGGTTACAATGAGCAGTTCTTC. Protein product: CASSSRGGGYNEQFF.

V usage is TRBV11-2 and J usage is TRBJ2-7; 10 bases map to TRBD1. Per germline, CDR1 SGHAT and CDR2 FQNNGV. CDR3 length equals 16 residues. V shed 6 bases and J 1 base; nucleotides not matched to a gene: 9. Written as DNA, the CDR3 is TGTGCCAGCAGTCGGACAGGGGGAGGGGGATCCTACGAGCAGTACTTC. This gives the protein CASSRTGGGGSYEQYF.

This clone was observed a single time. CDR3 residues: CASSQVAGAVSGANVLTF. CDR3 DNA sequence: TGTGCCAGCAGCCAAGTCGCAGGGGCCGTCTCTGGGGCCAACGTCCTGACTTTC. The rearrangement links TRBV14 to TRBJ2-6; possibly TRBD1 for D (6 bases). The CDR3 is 18 amino acids. Per germline, CDR1 SGHDN and CDR2 FVKESK. The V end was cut by 1 base, the J end by 0 bases, with 13 bases between.

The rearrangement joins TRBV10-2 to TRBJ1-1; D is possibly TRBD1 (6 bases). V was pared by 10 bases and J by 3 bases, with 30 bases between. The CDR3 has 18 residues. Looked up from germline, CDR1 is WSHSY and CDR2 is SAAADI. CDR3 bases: TGCGCCACCGGGGGCCCAGTACGGAGGCCTCGGGTGGACACTGAAGCTTTCTTT. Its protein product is CATGGPVRRPRVDTEAFF.

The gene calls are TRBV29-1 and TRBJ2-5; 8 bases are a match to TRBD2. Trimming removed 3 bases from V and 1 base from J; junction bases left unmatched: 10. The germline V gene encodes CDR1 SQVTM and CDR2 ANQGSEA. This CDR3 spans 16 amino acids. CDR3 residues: CSVDVFGRDFQETQYF. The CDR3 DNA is TGCAGCGTTGACGTTTTCGGGAGGGATTTCCAAGAGACCCAGTACTTC.

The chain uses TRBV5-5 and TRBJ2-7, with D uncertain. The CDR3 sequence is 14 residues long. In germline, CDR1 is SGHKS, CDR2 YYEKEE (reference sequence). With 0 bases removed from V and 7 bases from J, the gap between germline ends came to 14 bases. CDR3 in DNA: TGTGCCAGCAGCTTGGAATTGGGCAGAGGTGAGCAGTACTTC. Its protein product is CASSLELGRGEQYF.

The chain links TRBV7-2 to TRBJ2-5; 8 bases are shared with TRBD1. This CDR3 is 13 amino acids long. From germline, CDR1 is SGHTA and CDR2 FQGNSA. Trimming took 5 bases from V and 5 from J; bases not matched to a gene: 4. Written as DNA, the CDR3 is TGTGCCAGCAGCCGGACAGGGCACGAGACCCAGTACTTC. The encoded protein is CASSRTGHETQYF.

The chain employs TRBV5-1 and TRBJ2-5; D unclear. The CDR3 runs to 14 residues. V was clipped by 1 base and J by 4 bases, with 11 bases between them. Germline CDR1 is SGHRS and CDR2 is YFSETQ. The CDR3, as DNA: TGCGCCAGCAGCTTGATCTCAGGAAGAGAGACCCAGTACTTC. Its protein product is CASSLISGRETQYF.

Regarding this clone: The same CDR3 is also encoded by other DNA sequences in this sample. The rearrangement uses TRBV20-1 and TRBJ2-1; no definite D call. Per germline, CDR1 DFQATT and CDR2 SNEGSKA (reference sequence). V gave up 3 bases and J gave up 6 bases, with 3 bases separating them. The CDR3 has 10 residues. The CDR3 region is CSASLNEQFF. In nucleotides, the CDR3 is TGCAGTGCTAGCCTCAATGAGCAGTTCTTC.

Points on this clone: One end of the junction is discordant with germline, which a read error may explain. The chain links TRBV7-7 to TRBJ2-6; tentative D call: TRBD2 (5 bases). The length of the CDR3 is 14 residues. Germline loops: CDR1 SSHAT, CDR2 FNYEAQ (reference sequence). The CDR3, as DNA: TGTGCTAGCAGCCCCCGGGAAGGGGCCAACGTCCTGACTTTC. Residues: CASSPREGANVLTF.

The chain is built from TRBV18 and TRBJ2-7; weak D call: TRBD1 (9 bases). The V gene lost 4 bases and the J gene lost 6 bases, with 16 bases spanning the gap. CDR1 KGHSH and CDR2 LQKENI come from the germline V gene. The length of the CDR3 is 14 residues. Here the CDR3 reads CASSRDRAGGEQYF. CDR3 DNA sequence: TGTGCCAGCTCACGGGACAGGGCGGGGGGCGAGCAGTACTTC. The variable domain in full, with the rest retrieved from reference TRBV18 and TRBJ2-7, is NAGVMQNPRHLVRRRGQEARLRCSPMKGHSHVYWYRQLPEEGLKFMVYLQKENIIDESGMPKERFSAEFPKEGPSILRIQQVVRGDSAAYFCASSRDRAGGEQYFGPGTRLTVT.

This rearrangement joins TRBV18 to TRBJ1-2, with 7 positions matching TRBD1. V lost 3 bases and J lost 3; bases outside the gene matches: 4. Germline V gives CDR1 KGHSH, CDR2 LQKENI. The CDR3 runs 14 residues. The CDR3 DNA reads TGTGCCAGCTCACCCGGGACAGCGTACTATGGCTACACCTTC. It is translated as CASSPGTAYYGYTF.

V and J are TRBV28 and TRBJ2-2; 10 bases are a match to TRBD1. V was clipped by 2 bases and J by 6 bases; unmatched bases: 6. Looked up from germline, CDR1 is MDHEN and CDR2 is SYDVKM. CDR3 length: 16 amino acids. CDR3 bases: TGTGCCAGCAGTTTAGTTCGGGACAGGGGAGCCGGGGAGCTGTTTTTT. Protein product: CASSLVRDRGAGELFF.

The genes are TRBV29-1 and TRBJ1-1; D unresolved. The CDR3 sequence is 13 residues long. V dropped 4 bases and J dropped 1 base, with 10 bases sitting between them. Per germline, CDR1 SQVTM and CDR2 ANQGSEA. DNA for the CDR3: TGCAGCGTTGTCAGGCCACCGAACACTGAAGCTTTCTTT. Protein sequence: CSVVRPPNTEAFF.

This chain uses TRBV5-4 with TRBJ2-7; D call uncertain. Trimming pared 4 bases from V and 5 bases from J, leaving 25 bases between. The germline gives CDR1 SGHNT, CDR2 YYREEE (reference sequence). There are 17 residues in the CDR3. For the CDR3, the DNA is TGTGCCAGCAGCAAGGGTGGTCACAACGGGCCAGGCCACGAGCAGTACTTC. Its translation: CASSKGGHNGPGHEQYF.

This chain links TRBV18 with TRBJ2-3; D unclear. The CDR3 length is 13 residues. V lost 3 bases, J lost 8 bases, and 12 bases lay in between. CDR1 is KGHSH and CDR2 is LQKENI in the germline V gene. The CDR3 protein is CASSPTPVGTQYF. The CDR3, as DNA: TGTGCCAGCTCACCCACCCCGGTGGGTACGCAGTATTTT.

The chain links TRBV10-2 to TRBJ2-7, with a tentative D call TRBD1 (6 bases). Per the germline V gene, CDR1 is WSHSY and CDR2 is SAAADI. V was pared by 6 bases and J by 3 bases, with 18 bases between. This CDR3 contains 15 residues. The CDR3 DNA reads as TGCGCCAGCAGAGCGACCCAGGGGCCCTACTACGAGCAGTACTTC. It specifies CASRATQGPYYEQYF.

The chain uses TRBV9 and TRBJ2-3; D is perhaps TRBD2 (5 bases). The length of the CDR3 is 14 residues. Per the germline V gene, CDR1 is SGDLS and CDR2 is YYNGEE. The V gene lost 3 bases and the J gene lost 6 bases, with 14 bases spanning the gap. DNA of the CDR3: TGTGCCAGCAGCGCAGTGCTAGCTGCCGATACGCAGTATTTT. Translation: CASSAVLAADTQYF.

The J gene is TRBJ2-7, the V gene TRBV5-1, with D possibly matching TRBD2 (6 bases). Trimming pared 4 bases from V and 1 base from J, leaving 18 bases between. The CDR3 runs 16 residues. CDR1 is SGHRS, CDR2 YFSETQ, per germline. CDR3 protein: CASSRGSGVPSYEQYF. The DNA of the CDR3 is TGCGCCAGCAGCCGGGGGTCGGGGGTCCCATCCTACGAGCAGTACTTC.

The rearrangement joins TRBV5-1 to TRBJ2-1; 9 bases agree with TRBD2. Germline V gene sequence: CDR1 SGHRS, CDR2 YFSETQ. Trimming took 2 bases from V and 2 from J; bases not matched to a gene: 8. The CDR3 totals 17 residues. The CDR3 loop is CASSFGLAGKTYNEQFF. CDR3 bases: TGCGCCAGCAGCTTCGGTCTAGCGGGGAAAACCTACAATGAGCAGTTCTTC.

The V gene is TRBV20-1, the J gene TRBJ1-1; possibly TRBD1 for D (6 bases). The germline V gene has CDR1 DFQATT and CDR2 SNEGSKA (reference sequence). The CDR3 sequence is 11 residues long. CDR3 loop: CNLQGHTEAFF. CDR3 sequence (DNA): TGCAACTTACAGGGTCACACTGAAGCTTTCTTT.

CDR3 loop: CASSPGTGGNTIYF. The DNA of the CDR3 is TGCGCCAGCAGTCCCGGGACAGGGGGAAACACCATATATTTT. This chain uses TRBV10-1 with TRBJ1-3; 9 bases are shared with TRBD1. Unmatched junction bases numbered 3, after V lost 5 bases and J lost 4 bases. Germline CDR1 reads WNHNN; CDR2 reads SYGVQD (reference sequence). The CDR3 has 14 residues.

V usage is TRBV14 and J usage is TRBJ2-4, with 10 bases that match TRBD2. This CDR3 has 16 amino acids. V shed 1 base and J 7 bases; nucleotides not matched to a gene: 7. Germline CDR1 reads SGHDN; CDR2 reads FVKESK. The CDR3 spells CASSQVSSGSYNIQYF. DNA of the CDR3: TGTGCCAGCAGCCAAGTATCTAGCGGGAGTTACAACATTCAGTACTTC.